The 2 T cell receptor beta chains below all came from one sample that was sequenced in a study of early T cells in non-severe SARS-CoV-2 infection. TCRdb re-analysed the 5' RACE reads in MiXCR, keeping a single row per CDR3 protein. Among fewer than 35,000 distinct CDR3 sequences listed, over 6.5% were seen once. The sample consisted of whole blood. The receptors shown here come from an adult who was a healthcare worker with PCR-confirmed SARS-CoV-2 infection or an uninfected control (not recorded which).

This clonotype came up many times. DNA of the CDR3: TGCGCCAGCAGCCGGTCTCCAACCGGGGAGCTGTTTTTT. It yields the protein CASSRSPTGELFF. The chain employs TRBV5-1 and TRBJ2-2; no reliable D call. Germline V gene lookup returns CDR1 SGHRS and CDR2 YFSETQ. The CDR3 contains 13 residues. Trimming took 4 bases from V and 5 from J, leaving 9 bases between them. Full variable domain (remainder filled in from reference TRBV5-1 and TRBJ2-2): KAGVTQTPRYLIKTRGQQVTLSCSPISGHRSVSWYQQTPGQGLQFLFEYFSETQRNKGNFPGRFSGRQFSNSRSEMNVSTLELGDSALYLCASSRSPTGELFFGEGSRLTVL.

By frequency in the sample, this clonotype is medium-sized. The rearrangement links TRBV6-5 to TRBJ1-1, with D uncertain. V lost 6 bases and J lost 0, with 17 bases in between. Germline V gives CDR1 MNHEY, CDR2 SVGAGI. The CDR3 consists of 16 residues. This chain's CDR3 is CASSRSTMRMNTEAFF. The CDR3 DNA reads TGTGCCAGCAGCCGATCTACCATGAGGATGAACACTGAAGCTTTCTTT.